Shown below are 21 T cell receptor beta chains from a single sample sequenced in a study of blood T cell repertoires in COVID-19. The data were produced by immunoSEQ multiplex PCR, yet TCRdb's version contains in-frame clones alone and is incomplete. The sample carries 310,000 or so clones, around 87% recorded once. Source material: peripheral blood. The receptors here all came from a woman in her 30s who had recovered from COVID-19.

The chain joins TRBV9 to TRBJ2-3, with a weak D call TRBD2 (5 bases). The V gene lost 3 bases and the J gene lost 2 bases, with 10 bases spanning the gap. Germline lookup yields CDR1 SGDLS and CDR2 YYNGEE. This CDR3 is 14 amino acids long. The DNA for the CDR3 is TGTGCCAGCAGCGCCGGGGAACTCACAGATACGCAGTATTTT. Translation: CASSAGELTDTQYF.

This clone came up a few times. The chain uses TRBV3-1 (or the pseudogene TRBV3-2) and TRBJ1-2, with 9 nucleotides matching TRBD1. The ends lost 1 base at V and 6 bases at J; junction bases unmatched: 0. The germline V gene has CDR1 LGHDT and CDR2 YNNKEL (reference sequence). The CDR3 is 13 amino acids. Here the CDR3 DNA reads TGTGCCAGCAGCCAAGGGACAGGGGATGGCTACACCTTC. As protein: CASSQGTGDGYTF.

The gene calls are TRBV3-1 (or the pseudogene TRBV3-2) and TRBJ2-4; weak D call: TRBD1 (6 bases). Trimming cost V 6 bases and J 0 bases, with 21 bases left between them. Looked up from germline, CDR1 is LGHDT and CDR2 is YNNKEL (reference sequence). The CDR3 is 18 residues long. CDR3 nucleotides: TGTGCCAGCAGAGGGGACAACGAGAAACCTGTAGCCAAAAACATTCAGTACTTC. Protein sequence: CASRGDNEKPVAKNIQYF.

This clone came up once. The chain combines TRBV12-3 or TRBV12-4 with TRBJ2-5; possibly TRBD2 for D (6 bases). The CDR3 loop spans 12 amino acids. Trimming pared 2 bases from V and 5 bases from J, leaving 6 bases between. As DNA, the CDR3 is TGTGCCAGCAGTTTAAGCGGGGAGACCCAGTACTTC. As protein: CASSLSGETQYF.

The chain carries TRBV19 and TRBJ1-1; the D gene is possibly TRBD1 (5 bases). The germline CDR1 and CDR2 sequences are LNHDA and SQIVND (reference sequence). V dropped 4 bases and J dropped 8 bases, with 20 bases sitting between them. The CDR3 spans 15 residues. The CDR3: CASSKAWRQYPEAFF. The CDR3 bases are TGTGCCAGTAGTAAGGCGTGGCGACAGTACCCCGAAGCTTTCTTT.

This clone appeared once. The gene calls are TRBV7-8 and TRBJ2-5; possibly TRBD2 for D (5 bases). CDR3 size: 14 residues. Germline CDR1 reads SGHVS; CDR2 reads FQNEAQ. The V end lost 1 base, the J end lost 7 bases, and 13 bases lay between the germline ends. Here the CDR3 DNA reads TGTGCCAGCAGCTTAGTTGGGGAGAGCGGGACCCAGTACTTC. Translating gives CASSLVGESGTQYF.

The chain carries TRBV11-3 and TRBJ2-5, with TRBD1 matching 7 bases. Germline V lookup: CDR1 SGHNT, CDR2 YENEEA. Losses at the gene ends were 1 base for V and 5 bases for J; bases not matched to a gene: 7. The CDR3 extends over 15 amino acids. This chain's CDR3 is CASSLGTGVGETQYF. CDR3 bases: TGTGCCAGCAGCTTAGGTACAGGGGTCGGGGAGACCCAGTACTTC. The entire variable domain, with the rest obtained from reference TRBV11-3 and TRBJ2-5, is as follows: EAGVVQSPRYKIIEKKQPVAFWCNPISGHNTLYWYLQNLGQGPELLIRYENEEAVDDSQLPKDRFSAERLKGVDSTLKIQPAELGDSAVYLCASSLGTGVGETQYFGPGTRLLVL.

The rearrangement links TRBV10-3 to TRBJ1-1; D is possibly TRBD1 (5 bases). This CDR3 spans 15 amino acids. Germline lookup yields CDR1 ENHRY and CDR2 SYGVKD. V lost 0 bases and J lost 3, with 11 bases in between. CDR3 DNA sequence: TGTGCCATCAGTGAGTCTAGGGGAATGGACACTGAAGCTTTCTTT. Amino acid sequence: CAISESRGMDTEAFF.

The count of this clone is one. This rearrangement joins TRBV5-1 to TRBJ1-1, with D unresolved. Per germline, CDR1 SGHRS and CDR2 YFSETQ. V was cut by 0 bases and J by 1 base, with 4 bases left in between. This CDR3 spans 13 amino acids. The CDR3 sequence: CASSLDSNTEAFF. CDR3 in DNA: TGCGCCAGCAGCTTGGACTCGAACACTGAAGCTTTCTTT.

A single count supports this clone. This sequence joins TRBV4-2 and TRBJ2-7, with TRBD2 identical over 9 bases. CDR3 length: 19 amino acids. The germline V gene encodes CDR1 LGHNA and CDR2 YNFKEQ. V lost 1 base and J lost 4; bases outside the gene matches: 17. CDR3 DNA: TGTGCCAGCAGCCAAGTTCGCGCGGGAGGGCCAAGGCCCCCATACGAGCAGTACTTC. Translated, it gives CASSQVRAGGPRPPYEQYF.

The rearrangement uses TRBV7-9 and TRBJ1-1; a possible D gene is TRBD1 (5 bases). This CDR3 contains 15 residues. The germline CDR1 and CDR2 sequences are SEHNR and FQNEAQ (reference sequence). Trimming took off 0 bases at V and 2 bases at J, with 10 bases between the two ends. CDR3 bases: TGTGCCAGCAGCTTAGCGGTCGGGGGAAACACTGAAGCTTTCTTT. Residues: CASSLAVGGNTEAFF. The variable domain in full, completed from reference TRBV7-9 and TRBJ1-1, reads DTGVSQNPRHKITKRGQNVTFRCDPISEHNRLYWYRQTLGQGPEFLTYFQNEAQLEKSRLLSDRFSAERPKGSFSTLEIQRTEQGDSAMYLCASSLAVGGNTEAFFGQGTRLTVV.

The chain links TRBV9 to TRBJ1-4, with 7 nucleotides matching TRBD1. This CDR3 contains 15 residues. Germline CDR1 is SGDLS and CDR2 is YYNGEE. The ends lost 0 bases at V and 4 bases at J; junction bases unmatched: 3. The CDR3 is CASSVEGAFNEKLFF. The CDR3, as DNA: TGTGCCAGCAGCGTAGAGGGGGCGTTTAATGAAAAACTGTTTTTT.

The chain links TRBV28 to TRBJ1-5; no reliable D call. Germline loops: CDR1 MDHEN, CDR2 SYDVKM. CDR3 size: 18 residues. The V end lost 3 bases, the J end lost 5 bases, and 23 bases lay between the germline ends. The DNA of the CDR3 is TGTGCCAGCAGTTTGCTCCGGGCAGGCAGCGACTACCATCAGCCCCAGCATTTT. It translates to CASSLLRAGSDYHQPQHF.

The chain employs TRBV2 and TRBJ1-2; D may be TRBD1 (6 bases). The CDR3 totals 13 residues. V was cut by 4 bases and J by 6 bases, with 12 bases left in between. Germline V lookup: CDR1 SNHLY, CDR2 FYNNEI. The CDR3 loop is CASSVNTGNGYTF. CDR3 nucleotide sequence: TGTGCCAGCAGTGTTAATACAGGGAATGGCTACACCTTC.

This rearrangement joins TRBV28 to TRBJ1-4; 7 positions match TRBD1. Germline V gene sequence: CDR1 MDHEN, CDR2 SYDVKM. The CDR3 totals 15 residues. V trimming: 4 bases; J trimming: 6 bases; junction bases outside the gene matches: 8. CDR3 in amino acids: CASSSALGTDEKLFF. CDR3 DNA sequence: TGTGCCAGCAGTTCGGCCCTCGGGACAGATGAAAAACTGTTTTTT.

The chain joins TRBV19 to TRBJ1-2, with D maybe TRBD1 (6 bases). The CDR3 runs 15 residues. V lost 5 bases to trimming and J lost 8 bases, with 21 bases between them. Germline V gene sequence: CDR1 LNHDA, CDR2 SQIVND (reference sequence). Written as DNA, the CDR3 is TGTGCCAGTAGTCCAGGCGCCAGGGGATTGTGGGGCTACACCTTC. It is translated as CASSPGARGLWGYTF.

The rearrangement joins TRBV19 to TRBJ1-2, with no clear D. The CDR3 spans 15 residues. Germline V gene sequence: CDR1 LNHDA, CDR2 SQIVND (reference sequence). Trimming stripped 1 base from V and 5 bases from J, with 14 bases between. This chain's CDR3 is CASSIVEDSPYGYTF. CDR3 sequence (DNA): TGTGCCAGTAGTATAGTGGAGGATTCCCCTTATGGCTACACCTTC.

This sequence joins TRBV2 and TRBJ1-4; D is uncertain. CDR3 length equals 14 residues. Trimming removed 3 bases from V and 8 bases from J, with 13 bases in between. Per germline, CDR1 SNHLY and CDR2 FYNNEI. The CDR3 reads CASSDGWAGEKLFF. The CDR3 DNA is TGTGCCAGCAGTGATGGGTGGGCGGGGGAAAAACTGTTTTTT.

This chain links TRBV7-8 with TRBJ1-2; 7 bases align to TRBD1. Per germline, CDR1 SGHVS and CDR2 FQNEAQ. The V segment lost 3 bases and the J segment 8 bases; nucleotides outside the gene matches: 6. This CDR3 spans 13 amino acids. The CDR3 protein is CASSFTGVDGYTF. The CDR3 DNA sequence: TGTGCCAGCAGCTTTACAGGGGTGGACGGCTACACCTTC.

The chain couples TRBV2 to TRBJ2-7, with 7 positions matching TRBD1. The CDR3 extends over 15 amino acids. Germline-derived CDR1 and CDR2 are SNHLY and FYNNEI. V lost 2 bases, J lost 4 bases, and 8 bases stayed unmatched. This CDR3 is CASSERTKGQYEQYF. CDR3 sequence (DNA): TGTGCCAGCAGTGAACGAACCAAGGGACAGTACGAGCAGTACTTC.

The chain uses TRBV11-2 and TRBJ1-5, with D unresolved. Germline CDR1 reads SGHAT; CDR2 reads FQNNGV. Trimming stripped 0 bases from V and 4 bases from J, with 10 bases between. The CDR3 loop spans 15 amino acids. The CDR3 coding sequence is TGTGCCAGCAGCTTAGACAGACTAGCAAATCAGCCCCAGCATTTT. This encodes CASSLDRLANQPQHF.